The sequence of this T cell receptor (beta chain) was determined in a study of shared clonotypes between healthy human individuals. Study outcomes and limitations: Though the depth was large, rarefaction showed that sorted-subset sequencing was incomplete.

To note about this clone: The antigen remains unidentified.

V lost 3 bases and J lost 4, with 9 bases in between. The CDR3 extends over 14 amino acids. CDR1 and CDR2 from the germline V gene are MNHEY and SMNVEV (reference sequence). The assay was immunoSEQ multiplex PCR, and TCRdb's table has in-frame clones only and misses some. The sample carries some 2,100,000 clones, 90% to 97% recorded once. Sample: naive CD4+ T cells sorted from blood. The subset here: CD45RA+ positively selected. V is TRBV27 and J is TRBJ1-4; possible D gene TRBD1, 5 bases. This TCR was sampled from a man aged 18 to 30 in good health. The CDR3 region is CASSLAGYNEKLFF. The CDR3 DNA reads as TGTGCCAGCAGTTTGGCAGGGTATAATGAAAAACTGTTTTTT.